These 21 T cell receptor beta chains came from one sample sequenced in a study of T cell responses to AZD1222 COVID-19 vaccine. Method: immunoSEQ multiplex PCR; TCRdb's copy keeps in-frame clones and lacks some. The sample contains approximately 190,000 clones, around 94% of which appear only once. This specimen consisted of peripheral blood, obtained on day 0 of AZD1222 vaccination. These receptors were obtained from an adult in good health.

This chain connects TRBV6-2 or TRBV6-3 to TRBJ1-5; 11 nucleotides agree with TRBD1. In germline, CDR1 is MNHEY, CDR2 SVGEGT. J was trimmed by 0 bases and V by 2 bases; bases with no gene match: 9. The CDR3 has 19 amino acids. The CDR3 sequence: CASSYRGQGVGYSNQPQHF. DNA of the CDR3: TGTGCCAGCAGTTACCGGGGACAGGGGGTCGGCTATAGCAATCAGCCCCAGCATTTT.

This sequence joins TRBV29-1 and TRBJ2-5; D may be TRBD2 (5 bases). This CDR3 contains 16 residues. Germline-derived CDR1 and CDR2 are SQVTM and ANQGSEA. Deletions cut 1 base from V and 8 bases from J, with 23 bases between. CDR3 protein: CSVEGLGLSRPGTQYF. CDR3 sequence (DNA): TGCAGCGTTGAAGGTTTAGGACTTTCCCGACCAGGAACCCAGTACTTC.

J is TRBJ1-2 and V is TRBV6-5; D possibly corresponds to TRBD1 (5 bases). The V end lost 7 bases, the J end lost 1 base, and 16 bases lay between the germline ends. The germline gives CDR1 MNHEY, CDR2 SVGAGI. This CDR3 has 15 residues. The CDR3 spells CASKTGLWGNYGYTF. The DNA of the CDR3 is TGTGCCAGCAAGACGGGGCTTTGGGGTAACTATGGCTACACCTTC.

The chain employs TRBV6-5 and TRBJ2-7; 11 nucleotides match TRBD1. J was trimmed by 6 bases and V by 11 bases; bases with no gene match: 6. CDR1 and CDR2 from the germline V gene are MNHEY and SVGAGI. The CDR3 is 12 amino acids. Written as DNA, the CDR3 is TGTGCCTGCGGACAGGGGGCGGGCGAGCAGTACTTC. This sequence encodes CACGQGAGEQYF.

This clone was seen a few times. The J gene is TRBJ1-5, the V gene TRBV19; tentatively, D is TRBD1 (6 bases). Germline CDR1 is LNHDA and CDR2 is SQIVND (reference sequence). There are 14 residues in the CDR3. V was pared by 6 bases and J by 5 bases, with 14 bases between. The CDR3 DNA follows: TGTGCCAGTAGCAAGGGGGACACCTATCAGCCCCAGCATTTT. It encodes CASSKGDTYQPQHF.

The rearrangement uses TRBV7-2 and TRBJ2-1, with D perhaps TRBD2 (5 bases). The CDR3 extends over 13 amino acids. Trimming took off 1 base at V and 5 bases at J, with 6 bases between the two ends. Germline CDR1 SGHTA, CDR2 FQGNSA. CDR3 sequence (DNA): TGTGCCAGCAGCTTAGAGAGGGACAATGAGCAGTTCTTC. Translating it yields CASSLERDNEQFF.

This clone came up once. J is TRBJ1-1 and V is TRBV4-3; no clear D gene. Germline values: CDR1 LGHNA, CDR2 YSLEER. The CDR3 has 14 residues. V dropped 1 base and J dropped 1 base, with 7 bases sitting between them. The CDR3 region has the DNA TGCGCCAGCAGCCAAGCGAGTGAGAACACTGAAGCTTTCTTT. It specifies CASSQASENTEAFF.

The genes are TRBV19 and TRBJ1-5, with D perhaps matching TRBD1 (5 bases). Germline CDR1 LNHDA, CDR2 SQIVND (reference sequence). The CDR3 loop spans 15 amino acids. Trimming stripped 5 bases from V and 7 bases from J, with 18 bases between. The CDR3 here is CASSPLRAGLQPQHF. DNA for the CDR3: TGTGCCAGTAGTCCTCTCCGGGCAGGGTTGCAGCCCCAGCATTTT. The full variable domain, rest sourced from reference TRBV19 and TRBJ1-5, is DGGITQSPKYLFRKEGQNVTLSCEQNLNHDAMYWYRQDPGQGLRLIYYSQIVNDFQKGDIAEGYSVSREKKESFPLTVTSAQKNPTAFYLCASSPLRAGLQPQHFGDGTRLSIL.

The rearrangement joins TRBV19 to TRBJ1-2, with 9 bases identical to TRBD1. The CDR3 sequence is 14 residues long. V was pared by 7 bases and J by 3 bases, with 6 bases of the junction left unmatched. The germline V gene encodes CDR1 LNHDA and CDR2 SQIVND (reference sequence). The CDR3 protein is CASKHRDRDYGYTF. CDR3 nucleotides: TGTGCCAGTAAACACCGGGACAGGGACTATGGCTACACCTTC.

The rearrangement joins TRBV5-4 to TRBJ1-2, with D unclear. V gave up 3 bases and J gave up 8 bases, with 11 bases separating them. The CDR3 has 12 residues. The germline gives CDR1 SGHNT, CDR2 YYREEE (reference sequence). CDR3: CASSSKVGGYTF. CDR3 in DNA: TGTGCCAGCAGCTCCAAAGTTGGAGGCTACACCTTC.

The V call is TRBV4-1, the J call TRBJ1-5; D is ambiguous. Trimming shortened V by 1 base and J by 0 bases, and 7 bases separated the two germline ends. CDR1 and CDR2 from the germline V gene are MGHRA and YSYEKL. The CDR3 is 15 residues long. The CDR3 here is CASSQAEYSNQPQHF. DNA of the CDR3: TGCGCCAGCAGCCAAGCCGAATATAGCAATCAGCCCCAGCATTTT.

This chain uses TRBV2 with TRBJ2-1; D uncertain. The CDR3 totals 13 residues. V gave up 7 bases and J gave up 0 bases, with 7 bases separating them. Germline CDR1 is SNHLY and CDR2 is FYNNEI. As DNA, the CDR3 is TGTGCCAGCAAACCTGACTCCTACAATGAGCAGTTCTTC. This sequence encodes CASKPDSYNEQFF.

The rearrangement links TRBV5-6 to TRBJ2-7; the match to TRBD2 covers 7 bases. The germline V gene encodes CDR1 SGHDT and CDR2 YYEEEE. The junction had 14 bases not matched to a gene; V was cut back by 2 bases and J by 6 bases. The length of the CDR3 is 16 residues. The CDR3 DNA sequence: TGTGCCAGCAGCTTTCAGGTCGTCTGGGGAGGGGCCGAGCAGTACTTC. Protein: CASSFQVVWGGAEQYF. Together with reference TRBV5-6 and TRBJ2-7, the CDR3 gives the full variable domain: DAGVTQSPTHLIKTRGQQVTLRCSPKSGHDTVSWYQQALGQGPQFIFQYYEEEERQRGNFPDRFSGHQFPNYSSELNVNALLLGDSALYLCASSFQVVWGGAEQYFGPGTRLTVT.

This clone was detected only a few times. The chain carries TRBV18 and TRBJ2-5; possibly TRBD2 for D (5 bases). V was pared by 1 base and J by 3 bases, with 9 bases between. The CDR3 is 14 amino acids. In germline, CDR1 is KGHSH, CDR2 LQKENI. This CDR3 is CASSPRTGKETQYF. CDR3 DNA sequence: TGTGCCAGCTCACCACGGACGGGAAAAGAGACCCAGTACTTC. The variable domain in full, with the rest retrieved from reference TRBV18 and TRBJ2-5, is NAGVMQNPRHLVRRRGQEARLRCSPMKGHSHVYWYRQLPEEGLKFMVYLQKENIIDESGMPKERFSAEFPKEGPSILRIQQVVRGDSAAYFCASSPRTGKETQYFGPGTRLLVL.

The V call is TRBV14, the J call TRBJ2-7; D perhaps matches TRBD1 (6 bases). Germline CDR1 is SGHDN and CDR2 is FVKESK. CDR3 length: 13 residues. V was cut by 4 bases and J by 6 bases, with 13 bases left in between. Here the CDR3 reads CASSPWTVREQYF. The CDR3 bases are TGTGCCAGCAGCCCTTGGACAGTTCGCGAGCAGTACTTC.

The rearrangement links TRBV2 to TRBJ2-3; 9 positions agree with TRBD2. CDR3 length: 14 residues. V lost 6 bases and J lost 4; bases outside the gene matches: 5. Germline CDR1 is SNHLY and CDR2 is FYNNEI. The CDR3 DNA reads TGTGCCAGCAGGCCGGGACTAGCCCCAGATACGCAGTATTTT. This encodes CASRPGLAPDTQYF.

This sequence joins TRBV6-4 and TRBJ2-6, with 8 bases aligning to TRBD1. There are 18 residues in the CDR3. The V and J ends lost 2 bases and 2 bases, in that order; junction bases with no gene match: 8. Germline loops: CDR1 MRHNA, CDR2 SNTAGT. This chain's CDR3 is CASSDVVQGAPGANVLTF. CDR3 coding DNA: TGTGCCAGCAGTGACGTCGTTCAGGGGGCCCCTGGGGCCAACGTCCTGACTTTC.

This clone has a single count. The CDR3 region is CASSGTGVGNQPQHF. For the CDR3, the DNA is TGTGCCAGTAGTGGGACAGGGGTAGGCAATCAGCCCCAGCATTTT. The rearrangement links TRBV19 to TRBJ1-5, with TRBD1 matching over 10 bases. The CDR3 sequence is 15 residues long. V trimming: 5 bases; J trimming: 2 bases; junction bases outside the gene matches: 3. Germline V gene sequence: CDR1 LNHDA, CDR2 SQIVND (reference sequence).

This rearrangement joins TRBV18 to TRBJ2-2; 7 nucleotides match TRBD1. Trimming took 4 bases from V and 4 from J; bases not matched to a gene: 6. In germline, CDR1 is KGHSH, CDR2 LQKENI. The CDR3 is 15 amino acids. Here the CDR3 reads CASSLGTVGTGELFF. The CDR3 DNA follows: TGTGCCAGCTCACTGGGGACAGTCGGCACCGGGGAGCTGTTTTTT.

This chain connects TRBV7-2 to TRBJ1-3; D gene uncertain. Looked up from germline, CDR1 is SGHTA and CDR2 is FQGNSA. The CDR3 runs to 15 residues. V was trimmed by 1 base and J by 3 bases, leaving 10 bases between them. The CDR3 DNA reads as TGTGCCAGCAGCTTAGAGGTGGCGGTTGGAAACACCATATATTTT. The encoded protein is CASSLEVAVGNTIYF.

This clone occurred once. The chain combines TRBV2 with TRBJ1-5, with D uncertain. CDR3 length equals 15 residues. Trimming shortened V by 1 base and J by 2 bases, and 9 bases separated the two germline ends. Per the germline V gene, CDR1 is SNHLY and CDR2 is FYNNEI. The CDR3 here is CASSEERAGNQPQHF. CDR3 sequence (DNA): TGTGCCAGCAGTGAAGAACGGGCAGGCAATCAGCCCCAGCATTTT. Variable domain in full (rest from reference TRBV2 and TRBJ1-5): EPEVTQTPSHQVTQMGQEVILRCVPISNHLYFYWYRQILGQKVEFLVSFYNNEISEKSEIFDDQFSVERPDGSNFTLKIRSTKLEDSAMYFCASSEERAGNQPQHFGDGTRLSIL.